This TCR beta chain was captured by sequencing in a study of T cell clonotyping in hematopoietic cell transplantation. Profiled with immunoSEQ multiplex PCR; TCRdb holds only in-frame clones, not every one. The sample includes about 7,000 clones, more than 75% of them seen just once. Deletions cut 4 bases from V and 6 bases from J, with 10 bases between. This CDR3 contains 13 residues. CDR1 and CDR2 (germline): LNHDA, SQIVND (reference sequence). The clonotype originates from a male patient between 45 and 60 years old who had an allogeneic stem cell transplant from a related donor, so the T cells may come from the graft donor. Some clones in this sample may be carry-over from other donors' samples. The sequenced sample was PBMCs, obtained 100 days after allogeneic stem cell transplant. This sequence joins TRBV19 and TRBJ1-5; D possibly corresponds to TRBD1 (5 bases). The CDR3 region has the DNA TGTGCCAGTAGTACTTCCCAGGGTCAGCCCCAGCATTTT. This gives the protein CASSTSQGQPQHF.